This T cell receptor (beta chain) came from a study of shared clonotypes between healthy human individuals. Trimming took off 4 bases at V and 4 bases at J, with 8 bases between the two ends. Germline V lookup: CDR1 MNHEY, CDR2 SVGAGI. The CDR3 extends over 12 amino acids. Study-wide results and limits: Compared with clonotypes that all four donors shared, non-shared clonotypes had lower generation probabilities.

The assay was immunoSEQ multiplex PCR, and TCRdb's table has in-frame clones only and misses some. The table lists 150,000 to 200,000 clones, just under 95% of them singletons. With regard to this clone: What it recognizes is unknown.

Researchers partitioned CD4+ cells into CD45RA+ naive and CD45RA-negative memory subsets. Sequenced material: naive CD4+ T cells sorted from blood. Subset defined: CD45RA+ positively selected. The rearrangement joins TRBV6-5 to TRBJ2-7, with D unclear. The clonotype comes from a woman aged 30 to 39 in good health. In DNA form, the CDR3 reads TGTGCCAGCAGTTCCACAACATACGAGCAGTACTTC. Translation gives CASSSTTYEQYF.